These 7 T cell receptor beta chains came from one sample sequenced in a study of T cell responses to AZD1222 COVID-19 vaccine. Some clones are missing from TCRdb's copy, which holds only in-frame ones; the method was immunoSEQ multiplex PCR. This table has some 170,000 clones, roughly nine tenths appearing once. The sample consisted of peripheral blood, taken on day 0 of AZD1222 vaccination. The receptor set was obtained from an adult in good health.

This chain links TRBV7-3 with TRBJ2-1; the match to TRBD2 covers 11 bases. The V gene's germline CDR1 is SGHTA and CDR2 FQGTGA. The CDR3 loop spans 15 amino acids. V gave up 6 bases and J gave up 9 bases; unmatched junction bases: 10. CDR3 nucleotides: TGTGCCAGCAGTCAGACTAGCGGGAACAATGGTGAGCAGTTCTTC. Residues: CASSQTSGNNGEQFF.

This chain connects TRBV3-1 (or the pseudogene TRBV3-2) to TRBJ2-5; D is possibly TRBD1 (5 bases). Germline V lookup: CDR1 LGHDT, CDR2 YNNKEL (reference sequence). CDR3 size: 15 residues. V was cut by 7 bases and J by 1 base, with 16 bases left in between. The CDR3 bases are TGTGCCAGCACCGTGAAGGGGTCCTTCCAAGAGACCCAGTACTTC. The encoded protein is CASTVKGSFQETQYF.

The chain recombines TRBV6-5 with TRBJ2-6; the D is unclear. This CDR3 spans 15 amino acids. V was cut by 6 bases and J by 2 bases, with 11 bases left in between. Germline CDR1 reads MNHEY; CDR2 reads SVGAGI. As DNA, the CDR3 is TGTGCCAGCAGGCGGACGGTTCCTGGGGCCAACGTCCTGACTTTC. The encoded protein is CASRRTVPGANVLTF.

The chain carries TRBV28 and TRBJ1-4; D might be TRBD1 (6 bases). V gave up 4 bases and J gave up 5 bases, with 20 bases separating them. CDR3 size: 17 residues. Germline values: CDR1 MDHEN, CDR2 SYDVKM. For the CDR3, the DNA is TGTGCCAGCAGTTCCCCGGGGGCGGCGGGATCCAATGAAAAACTGTTTTTT. Amino acids: CASSSPGAAGSNEKLFF. The complete variable domain, with remaining parts taken from reference TRBV28 and TRBJ1-4, reads DVKVTQSSRYLVKRTGEKVFLECVQDMDHENMFWYRQDPGLGLRLIYFSYDVKMKEKGDIPEGYSVSREKKERFSLILESASTNQTSMYLCASSSPGAAGSNEKLFFGSGTQLSVL.

This chain uses TRBV28 with TRBJ1-4; 8 nucleotides match TRBD1. CDR3 length: 17 amino acids. Germline V CDR1 and CDR2: MDHEN, SYDVKM. V shed 5 bases and J 5 bases; nucleotides not matched to a gene: 13. The CDR3 nucleotides read TGTGCCAGCAGTGGGGATTGGACAGGGCCCCTAAATGAAAAACTGTTTTTT. Protein: CASSGDWTGPLNEKLFF.

The chain has TRBV25-1 and TRBJ1-2; no reliable D call. Between the trimmed V and J ends, which lost 1 base and 8 bases, there was a span of 11 bases. This CDR3 is built from 13 residues. Germline V gene sequence: CDR1 MGHDK, CDR2 SYGVNS. The DNA for the CDR3 is TGTGCCAGCAGTGAATCCCCACCCCAGGGCTACACCTTC. Translated: CASSESPPQGYTF.

The chain combines TRBV6-2 or TRBV6-3 with TRBJ2-3; the D gene is possibly TRBD2 (6 bases). The CDR3 extends over 17 amino acids. With 4 bases removed from V and 0 bases from J, the gap between germline ends came to 17 bases. CDR1 MNHEY and CDR2 SVGEGT come from the germline V gene. The CDR3 region is CASSFSPGTRSTDTQYF. The CDR3 region has the DNA TGTGCCAGCAGTTTTTCTCCCGGGACTCGGAGCACAGATACGCAGTATTTT.